These 5 T cell receptor beta chains originate from one sample sequenced in a study of T-cell memory formation after mild COVID-19. In TCRdb, the 5' RACE reads were re-called with MiXCR into one record per CDR3 protein. The table has roughly 110,000 distinct CDR3 sequences, around a fifth seen once. What was sequenced was PBMCs or a T cell subset sorted from them (not recorded which). Every receptor here comes from a man aged 18 to 30 who had mild COVID-19 (a few samples of this study predate the infection). Cell type and time point are not known.

This clonotype was detected a few times. This chain links TRBV5-5 with TRBJ2-2; D is unclear. This CDR3 region has 15 residues. Germline CDR1 and CDR2: SGHKS and YYEKEE (reference sequence). Trimming cost V 1 base and J 4 bases, with 11 bases left between them. The CDR3, as DNA: TGTGCCAGCAGCTTGATCCTATATAGCACCGGGGAGCTGTTTTTT. This sequence encodes CASSLILYSTGELFF.

The rearrangement joins TRBV15 to TRBJ2-5, with a weak D call TRBD1 (5 bases). Between the trimmed V and J ends, which lost 6 bases and 5 bases, there was a span of 10 bases. Per the germline V gene, CDR1 is LNHNV and CDR2 is YYDKDF (reference sequence). The CDR3 covers 12 residues. The CDR3 is CATRGQGETQYF. In nucleotides, the CDR3 is TGTGCCACCAGAGGACAAGGGGAGACCCAGTACTTC.

V and J are TRBV9 and TRBJ2-3; no clear D gene. The CDR3 is made up of 13 amino acids. Trimming left V 4 bases short and J 2 bases short, with 8 bases between. Germline CDR1 is SGDLS and CDR2 is YYNGEE. CDR3 region: CASSPFLTDTQYF. CDR3 DNA sequence: TGTGCCAGCAGCCCCTTCCTCACAGATACGCAGTATTTT.

This sequence joins TRBV30 and TRBJ2-7, with TRBD2 matching over 11 bases. There are 13 residues in the CDR3. V dropped 3 bases and J dropped 7; count of bases not matched to a gene: 5. Looked up from germline, CDR1 is GTSNPN and CDR2 is SVGIG (reference sequence). In DNA form, the CDR3 reads TGTGCCTGGAGCTTGACTAGCGGGGATGAGCAGTACTTC. Translating gives CAWSLTSGDEQYF.

This clonotype showed up just a few times. The genes are TRBV6-5 and TRBJ2-2; 7 bases line up with TRBD1. Germline CDR1 MNHEY, CDR2 SVGAGI. The CDR3 loop spans 14 amino acids. The trim removed 5 bases at V and 2 bases at J, leaving 2 bases unmatched. The CDR3, as DNA: TGTGCCAGCAGTCGACAGGGAAACACCGGGGAGCTGTTTTTT. Translated, it gives CASSRQGNTGELFF.